These 26 T cell receptor beta chains share one sample of origin, sequenced in a study of identical twins. TCRdb re-analysed the 5' RACE reads in MiXCR, keeping a single row per CDR3 protein. Of about 530,000 distinct CDR3 sequences in the sample, 20% to 25% are singletons; the top ten hold approximately 0.52%. This same sample was also part of a study on yellow fever vaccine responses in identical twins.

Specimen: CD4+ T cells sorted from blood. These receptors were taken from a young woman in good health.

This clonotype was counted only a few times. This rearrangement joins TRBV4-1 to TRBJ2-7, with 7 bases lining up with TRBD1. Germline loops: CDR1 MGHRA, CDR2 YSYEKL. The CDR3 totals 14 residues. J was trimmed by 3 bases and V by 2 bases; bases with no gene match: 4. CDR3 DNA sequence: TGCGCCAGCAGCCAACCATACAGGGGCTACGAGCAGTACTTC. Translating it yields CASSQPYRGYEQYF.

This rearrangement joins TRBV4-1 to TRBJ1-1; a possible D gene is TRBD1 (5 bases). The CDR3 spans 15 residues. The germline V gene has CDR1 MGHRA and CDR2 YSYEKL. V lost 0 bases and J 6 bases, leaving 14 bases between the germline ends. CDR3 amino acids: CASSQDQGRVSEAFF. The CDR3 nucleotides read TGCGCCAGCAGCCAAGACCAGGGCAGGGTCTCTGAAGCTTTCTTT.

This clonotype has more than one count but fewer than ten. The chain couples TRBV15 to TRBJ2-1; D is undetermined. CDR1 and CDR2 (germline): LNHNV, YYDKDF (reference sequence). The CDR3 runs to 12 residues. The V end lost 5 bases, the J end lost 8 bases, and 10 bases lay between the germline ends. In DNA, the CDR3 is TGTGCCACCAGCTTACCACCCCATGAGCAGTTCTTC. This codes for CATSLPPHEQFF.

This clonotype was counted a few times. The chain has TRBV11-2 and TRBJ2-5, with 14 bases fitting TRBD2. V was clipped by 1 base and J by 2 bases; unmatched bases: 9. This CDR3 spans 19 amino acids. CDR1 and CDR2 (germline): SGHAT, FQNNGV. The CDR3 DNA follows: TGTGCCAGCAGCTTAGTAGGGACTAGCGGGGGACCTTCTCAAGAGACCCAGTACTTC. It is translated as CASSLVGTSGGPSQETQYF.

This clonotype was picked up a small number of times. V usage is TRBV7-6 and J usage is TRBJ2-4, with D perhaps matching TRBD1 or TRBD2 (5 bases each). The CDR3 covers 16 residues. The ends were cut back, 2 bases at V and 2 bases at J, with 13 bases in the middle. The germline V gene encodes CDR1 SGHVS and CDR2 FNYEAQ. The CDR3 DNA follows: TGTGCCAGCAGCTTACGGGACGCCGCTTCCAAAAACATTCAGTACTTC. Its translation is CASSLRDAASKNIQYF.

V usage is TRBV7-8 and J usage is TRBJ1-5; TRBD1 might be the D (5 bases). The CDR3 contains 15 residues. CDR1 is SGHVS, CDR2 FQNEAQ, per germline. V lost 4 bases and J 7 bases, leaving 17 bases between the germline ends. The CDR3 here is CASSSSGGIGQPQHF. DNA of the CDR3: TGTGCCAGCAGCTCAAGTGGGGGGATCGGGCAGCCCCAGCATTTT. Using reference TRBV7-8 and TRBJ1-5 for the parts outside the CDR3, the full variable domain is GAGVSQSPRYKVAKRGQDVALRCDPISGHVSLFWYQQALGQGPEFLTYFQNEAQLDKSGLPSDRFFAERPEGSVSTLKIQRTQQEDSAVYLCASSSSGGIGQPQHFGDGTRLSIL.

The table lists this clonotype with many counts. At one boundary the junction diverges from the germline segment, which might be a read error. The rearrangement links TRBV5-1 to TRBJ2-1; D is undetermined. This CDR3 spans 11 amino acids. CDR1 is SGHRS, CDR2 YFSETQ, per germline. This CDR3 is CASSLTNEQFF. The CDR3 DNA reads as TGTGCCAGCAGCTTAACTAATGAGCAGTTCTTC.

J is TRBJ1-5 and V is TRBV20-1; D possibly corresponds to TRBD1 (6 bases). The germline V and J ends were trimmed by 0 bases and 7 bases, with 19 bases remaining between them. Germline loops: CDR1 DFQATT, CDR2 SNEGSKA (reference sequence). The CDR3 is made up of 16 amino acids. The CDR3 reads CSARDPVRGEEQPQHF. Here the CDR3 DNA reads TGCAGTGCTAGAGATCCAGTCAGGGGAGAGGAACAGCCCCAGCATTTT.

This chain connects TRBV12-3 or TRBV12-4 to TRBJ2-5; no clear D. V shed 5 bases and J shed 1 base, with 11 bases lying between them. This CDR3 region has 14 residues. The CDR3 DNA sequence: TGTGCCAGCAGTCCGTCCGTGGGCCAAGAGACCCAGTACTTC. Translating it yields CASSPSVGQETQYF.

The rearrangement joins TRBV20-1 to TRBJ2-3; D uncertain. The V gene's germline CDR1 is DFQATT and CDR2 SNEGSKA (reference sequence). V gave up 0 bases and J gave up 1 base, with 11 bases separating them. The CDR3 is made up of 15 amino acids. CDR3 protein: CSARDGPPRTDTQYF. The CDR3 DNA reads TGCAGTGCTAGAGATGGACCACCCCGCACAGATACGCAGTATTTT.

Many counts were recorded for this clonotype. The junction departs from germline at one end; a sequencing error may be responsible. The chain joins TRBV5-1 to TRBJ2-3; D gene uncertain. This CDR3 contains 13 residues. CDR1 is SGHRS, CDR2 YFSETQ, per germline. The CDR3 loop is CASSVTSTDTQYF. For the CDR3, the DNA is TGTGCCAGCAGTGTAACTAGCACAGATACGCAGTATTTT. The full variable domain, rest sourced from reference TRBV5-1 and TRBJ2-3, is KAGVTQTPRYLIKTRGQQVTLSCSPISGHRSVSWYQQTPGQGLQFLFEYFSETQRNKGNFPGRFSGRQFSNSRSEMNVSTLELGDSALYLCASSVTSTDTQYFGPGTRLTVL.

CDR3 amino acids: CASSEWGSNNEQFF. DNA for the CDR3: TGTGCCAGCAGTGAGTGGGGGAGCAACAATGAGCAGTTCTTC. V and J are TRBV27 and TRBJ2-1, with D perhaps assigned TRBD1 or TRBD2 (5 bases each). Germline lookup yields CDR1 MNHEY and CDR2 SMNVEV (reference sequence). This CDR3 has 14 amino acids. The germline V and J ends were trimmed by 5 bases and 5 bases, with 13 bases remaining between them.

This clonotype was counted between two and nine times. The chain joins TRBV3-1 to TRBJ1-2; no clear D. This CDR3 is 13 amino acids long. CDR1 LGHDT and CDR2 YNNKEL come from the germline V gene (reference sequence). Deletions cut 5 bases from V and 4 bases from J, with 11 bases between. The CDR3 spells CASSNDILYGYTF. The CDR3 nucleotides read TGTGCCAGCAGCAATGACATACTCTATGGCTACACCTTC.

V usage is TRBV29-1 and J usage is TRBJ1-2, with 7 nucleotides matching TRBD1. CDR3 size: 12 residues. Germline V lookup: CDR1 SQVTM, CDR2 ANQGSEA. After removal of 8 bases from V and 5 bases from J, the junction contained 8 bases not matched to a gene. The CDR3 sequence is CSTLTGKYGYTF. The CDR3 DNA reads as TGCAGCACCCTGACAGGGAAGTATGGCTACACCTTC.

The chain carries TRBV5-1 and TRBJ2-6; D possibly corresponds to TRBD1 (6 bases). This CDR3 region has 18 residues. V was trimmed by 4 bases and J by 0 bases, leaving 17 bases between them. Per germline, CDR1 SGHRS and CDR2 YFSETQ. CDR3 nucleotides: TGCGCCAGCAGCCCTCCATGGACAGCTGGCTCTGGGGCCAACGTCCTGACTTTC. It encodes CASSPPWTAGSGANVLTF.

V is TRBV18 and J is TRBJ2-3; TRBD2 is a possible D gene (6 bases). Germline V CDR1 and CDR2: KGHSH, LQKENI. The CDR3 totals 15 residues. Trimming pared 2 bases from V and 5 bases from J, leaving 14 bases between. CDR3 region: CASSPVAGRGDTQYF. The CDR3 DNA reads as TGTGCCAGCTCACCAGTTGCGGGACGGGGAGATACGCAGTATTTT. Drawing the rest from reference TRBV18 and TRBJ2-3, the complete variable domain is NAGVMQNPRHLVRRRGQEARLRCSPMKGHSHVYWYRQLPEEGLKFMVYLQKENIIDESGMPKERFSAEFPKEGPSILRIQQVVRGDSAAYFCASSPVAGRGDTQYFGPGTRLTVL.

The chain is built from TRBV5-1 and TRBJ2-3, with TRBD2 matching over 10 bases. Per the germline V gene, CDR1 is SGHRS and CDR2 is YFSETQ. The CDR3 loop spans 15 amino acids. V was clipped by 6 bases and J by 5 bases; unmatched bases: 9. DNA for the CDR3: TGCGCCAGCACCTACACTAGCGGGGCCCGAGATACGCAGTATTTT. It yields the protein CASTYTSGARDTQYF.

The table lists this clonotype with a few counts. V gene TRBV10-3 combines with J gene TRBJ2-2; D unclear. The CDR3 loop spans 11 amino acids. V lost 6 bases and J 6 bases, leaving 5 bases between the germline ends. The germline CDR1 and CDR2 sequences are ENHRY and SYGVKD. The CDR3 sequence: CAIREAGELFF. In nucleotides, the CDR3 is TGTGCCATCAGGGAAGCCGGGGAGCTGTTTTTT.

The chain employs TRBV18 and TRBJ2-1; 9 nucleotides match TRBD1. This CDR3 spans 16 amino acids. The V gene's germline CDR1 is KGHSH and CDR2 LQKENI. The J segment lost 3 bases and the V segment lost 1 base, leaving 4 bases of the junction unmatched. The DNA for the CDR3 is TGTGCCAGCTCACCACGCGGACAGGGGAACTACAATGAGCAGTTCTTC. Protein: CASSPRGQGNYNEQFF.

J is TRBJ1-5 and V is TRBV7-9; D remains ambiguous. The CDR3 contains 17 residues. V was pared by 1 base and J by 2 bases, with 15 bases between. CDR1 is SEHNR, CDR2 FQNEAQ, per germline (reference sequence). CDR3 coding DNA: TGTGCCAGCAGCTTAGTTTCTGGCTCTCTGCGCAATCAGCCCCAGCATTTT. It specifies CASSLVSGSLRNQPQHF.

This clonotype occurred a few times. The J gene is TRBJ1-3, the V gene TRBV5-1, with 7 nucleotides matching TRBD1. This CDR3 has 15 amino acids. Germline loops: CDR1 SGHRS, CDR2 YFSETQ. With V trimmed by 4 bases and J by 0 bases, 4 bases remained unmatched. Here the CDR3 reads CASSRDRVSGNTIYF. The CDR3 DNA sequence: TGCGCCAGCAGCCGCGACAGGGTCTCTGGAAACACCATATATTTT.

This sequence joins TRBV20-1 and TRBJ1-5; 12 nucleotides match TRBD1. Germline loops: CDR1 DFQATT, CDR2 SNEGSKA (reference sequence). The CDR3 covers 16 residues. V shed 0 bases, J shed 7 bases, and the junction held 7 bases outside the gene matches. The CDR3, as DNA: TGCAGTGCTAGAGAGTGGGACAGGGGGCATCGACAGCCCCAGCATTTT. Protein product: CSAREWDRGHRQPQHF.

The rearrangement joins TRBV28 to TRBJ2-7, with TRBD1 as a possible D gene (6 bases). Trimming took off 2 bases at V and 2 bases at J, with 13 bases between the two ends. There are 15 residues in the CDR3. Germline values: CDR1 MDHEN, CDR2 SYDVKM. CDR3 protein: CASSLRGTLAYEQYF. The DNA for the CDR3 is TGTGCCAGCAGTTTAAGAGGGACATTAGCCTACGAGCAGTACTTC.

The V call is TRBV7-3, the J call TRBJ2-1, with 8 bases identical to TRBD2. The CDR3 loop spans 20 amino acids. V shed 5 bases, J shed 3 bases, and the junction held 21 bases outside the gene matches. Germline lookup yields CDR1 SGHTA and CDR2 FQGTGA. This chain's CDR3 is CASSPGRGGPQRENYNEQFF. CDR3 in DNA: TGTGCCAGCAGCCCCGGGAGAGGTGGTCCTCAGCGGGAGAACTACAATGAGCAGTTCTTC. Full variable domain (outside the CDR3, taken from reference TRBV7-3 and TRBJ2-1): GAGVSQTPSNKVTEKGKYVELRCDPISGHTALYWYRQSLGQGPEFLIYFQGTGAADDSGLPNDRFFAVRPEGSVSTLKIQRTERGDSAVYLCASSPGRGGPQRENYNEQFFGPGTRLTVL.

J is TRBJ2-1 and V is TRBV19; D assignment may be TRBD1 or TRBD2 (5 bases each). Germline CDR1 is LNHDA and CDR2 is SQIVND (reference sequence). The CDR3 is 15 residues long. Trimming stripped 6 bases from V and 4 bases from J, with 16 bases between. The CDR3 is CASRAGTGLYNEQFF. The DNA of the CDR3 is TGTGCCAGTAGAGCCGGGACGGGGTTATACAATGAGCAGTTCTTC.

This chain uses TRBV24-1 with TRBJ2-1; 15 bases are a match to TRBD2. With V trimmed by 1 base and J by 9 bases, 6 bases remained unmatched. Germline CDR1 KGHDR, CDR2 SFDVKD. The CDR3 has 17 residues. The CDR3 DNA reads TGTGCCACCAGTGATTTCCGACCGGGACTAGCGGGAGGTGAGCAGTTCTTC. Translation: CATSDFRPGLAGGEQFF.